This T cell receptor beta chain was captured in a study of radiation and T cells in renal cell carcinoma. Findings and limits, study-wide: Pretreatment tumor biopsies were lacking, so baseline clonotypes are unknown.

Time point given: blood 4 weeks post-SBRT, at nephrectomy. Specified treatment: 15 Gy SBRT to primary tumor, nephrectomy 4 weeks later. Nephrectomy followed 15 Gy stereotactic body radiation by 4 weeks. Blood was sampled at baseline, 2 weeks and 4 weeks after SBRT. The CDR3 length is 18 residues. TCRdb's copy holds only in-frame clones and misses some; the assay was immunoSEQ multiplex PCR. The sample contains tens of thousands of clones, around four fifths of which appear only once. About this clone: Its antigen remains unknown.

This sequence was found in a man in his fifties or sixties with renal cell carcinoma. The chain combines TRBV21-1 with TRBJ2-2; the table gives TRBD2 as D, unverified against the DNA. TRBV21-1 is assigned pseudogene status. Source: blood, taken from a patient whose treatment included radiotherapy and nephrectomy. The CDR3 DNA reads as TGTGCCAGCAGCGCAACAAGAGGGACTAGCGGGGGAACCGGGGAGCTGTTTTTT. Residues: CASSATRGTSGGTGELFF.